The sequence of this TCR beta chain was determined in a study of response to subunit inactivated influenza vaccine listed by TCRdb under 2018. About the full investigation: To follow how T cells responded to a trivalent subunit inactivated influenza vaccine, the researchers relied on deep quantitative profiling of the T cell receptor repertoire.

Overall study results and their limits: The authors suggested that each seasonal influenza vaccination may recruit only a limited number of new T cells.

At least ten counts were recorded for this clonotype. Its cognate antigen has yet to be identified. Per-base quality was not reported, and no clone a single base away is much larger than it. The library was produced with RT-PCR. Sequenced on an Illumina HiSeq 2500. TCRdb handled the public reads itself, with Q25 trimming in fastp and clone calling in MiXCR, and kept productive beta chains. Under each unique CDR3 protein, matching rows form one entry showing the most common genes and DNA. The sample profile shows 200,000 to 300,000 distinct CDR3 sequences; 9% to 15% of them were found once. Jointly, the top ten make up approximately 7.8% of the sample. V has 0 bases trimmed and J has 2 bases trimmed; junction bases matching no gene number 8. Taken from the germline V gene, the CDR1 and CDR2 loops are SGHTA and FQGTGA. The CDR3 spans 18 residues, from the cysteine through the phenylalanine. Only the CDR3 portion is preserved as DNA: 54 bases, with reading frame beginning at the first base.

The chain is encoded by TRBV7-3 joined to TRBJ2-1; a stretch of 9 junction bases matches TRBD1. This material consisted of non-naive T cells sorted from PBMCs, taken less than 15 days before vaccination. The sample's cell subset or site label, decoded: memory T cell fraction. The sequence was collected from a man in his fifties who received an inactivated influenza vaccine. Donor details come from another sample of the same person, matched by shared clones. The DNA reads as follows: TGTGCCAGCAGCTTAACGGGGTTTGGGGACAGGGCCTACAATGAGCAGTTCTTC. This translates into CASSLTGFGDRAYNEQFF. The CDR3, completed at both ends by the reference TRBV7-3 and TRBJ2-1 genes, gives the full variable domain GAGVSQTPSNKVTEKGKYVELRCDPISGHTALYWYRQSLGQGPEFLIYFQGTGAADDSGLPNDRFFAVRPEGSVSTLKIQRTERGDSAVYLCASSLTGFGDRAYNEQFFGPGTRLTVL.